This entry lists 17 T cell receptor beta chains sequenced from one sample in a study of regulatory T cells in long-lasting Graves disease. Assembly of TCR beta libraries relied on iRepertoire HTBI primers together with Arm-PCR of CDR3 regions. MiXCR, run by TCRdb on the multiplex PCR reads, gives a single entry per CDR3 protein. Of 350,000 to 550,000 distinct CDR3 sequences in the sample, 14% were seen once. Time point in this sample: newly diagnosed GD, antithyroid drugs for less than 3 months. TCR sequences were obtained from RNA taken from PBMCs. This sample also belongs to another study, concerning T cells in Graves' hyperthyroidism and ophthalmopathy.

The sequencing used peripheral blood mononuclear cells (PBMCs), collected at new diagnosis, from a patient treated with antithyroid drugs. These receptors were obtained from a woman aged 50 to 60 with Graves disease.

This chain uses TRBV30 with TRBJ2-7; the D gene is possibly TRBD1 (6 bases). The CDR3 totals 12 residues. V was cut by 1 base and J by 5 bases, with 9 bases left in between. Germline lookup yields CDR1 GTSNPN and CDR2 SVGIG (reference sequence). CDR3 sequence (DNA): TGTGCCTGGAGTGGGGGGCAAGACGAGCAGTACTTC. It translates to CAWSGGQDEQYF. Variable domain in full (rest from reference TRBV30 and TRBJ2-7): SQTIHQWPATLVQPVGSPLSLECTVEGTSNPNLYWYRQAAGRGLQLLFYSVGIGQISSEVPQNLSASRPQDRQFILSSKKLLLSDSGFYLCAWSGGQDEQYFGPGTRLTVT.

Details on this clonotype: A single base separates this from a much larger clone, so it may be a read error. This chain uses TRBV11-3 with TRBJ2-3; TRBD2 matches at 14 bases. CDR1 is SGHNT, CDR2 YENEEA, per germline. This CDR3 has 19 residues. DNA of the CDR3: TGTGCCAGCAGTCGTCCCGGGACTAGCGGGAGTCCCCGCACAGATACGCAGTGTTTT. It encodes CASSRPGTSGSPRTDTQCF.

This clonotype was detected ten times or more. The gene calls are TRBV2 and TRBJ2-3; TRBD2 matches 9 bases. With 5 bases clipped from V and 3 bases from J, the junction kept 9 bases outside the gene matches. Per germline, CDR1 SNHLY and CDR2 FYNNEI. The length of the CDR3 is 16 residues. The CDR3 loop reads CASSTEAGGPTDTQYF. As DNA, the CDR3 is TGTGCCAGCAGTACCGAAGCGGGGGGCCCTACAGATACGCAGTATTTT.

The rearrangement joins TRBV12-3 or TRBV12-4 to TRBJ1-2; TRBD1 aligns across 7 bases. The J segment lost 8 bases and the V segment lost 1 base, leaving 4 bases of the junction unmatched. The CDR3 covers 13 residues. CDR3 nucleotides: TGTGCCAGCAGTTTAGGAGGGGGCACCGGCTACACCTTC. Its protein is CASSLGGGTGYTF.

The chain uses TRBV3-1 and TRBJ1-6; TRBD1 matches 7 bases. Germline CDR1 and CDR2: LGHDT and YNNKEL (reference sequence). The V gene end was trimmed by 4 bases and the J gene end by 8 bases; junction bases not matched to a gene: 8. This CDR3 has 15 amino acids. The CDR3, as DNA: TGTGCCAGCAGCCGTCCGGGACAGTTGGATTCACCCCTCCACTTT. As protein: CASSRPGQLDSPLHF.

In this sample, this clonotype turned up a few times. This chain uses TRBV28 with TRBJ2-7, with TRBD2 matching over 14 bases. CDR3 length: 15 amino acids. The ends lost 3 bases at V and 7 bases at J; junction bases unmatched: 5. The germline V gene has CDR1 MDHEN and CDR2 SYDVKM. The DNA for the CDR3 is TGTGCCAGCAGTTTGGGACTAGCGGGAGTTGAGGAGCAGTACTTC. It translates to CASSLGLAGVEEQYF.

This clonotype was observed a few times. CDR3 loop: CASSQEGLAANTGELFF. The CDR3 DNA is TGTGCCAGCAGCCAAGAGGGACTAGCGGCGAACACCGGGGAGCTGTTTTTT. The V call is TRBV3-1, the J call TRBJ2-2; TRBD2 matches at 11 bases. This CDR3 contains 17 residues. J gave up 0 bases and V 0 bases, and 0 bases lay outside the gene matches. Germline V gene lookup returns CDR1 LGHDT and CDR2 YNNKEL (reference sequence).

Many counts were recorded for this clonotype. CDR3 loop: CASSDTPGQGAVNEKLFF. CDR3 DNA: TGTGCCAGCAGTGACACCCCGGGACAGGGGGCTGTTAATGAAAAACTGTTTTTT. The chain is built from TRBV28 and TRBJ1-4; TRBD1 matches at 12 bases. Germline V gene data show CDR1 as MDHEN and CDR2 as SYDVKM. The CDR3 has 18 residues. The V gene end was trimmed by 5 bases and the J gene end by 4 bases; junction bases not matched to a gene: 11.

This clonotype was counted many times. The chain is built from TRBV5-1 and TRBJ1-1; tentative D call: TRBD1 (6 bases). The germline CDR1 and CDR2 sequences are SGHRS and YFSETQ. V lost 1 base, J lost 3 bases, and 10 bases lay in between. CDR3 size: 14 residues. The CDR3 sequence: CASSLTGLDTEAFF. Written as DNA, the CDR3 is TGCGCCAGCAGCTTGACAGGGTTGGACACTGAAGCTTTCTTT.

This clonotype was seen more than once but under ten times. The rearrangement joins TRBV7-2 to TRBJ2-1; tentative D call: TRBD2 (5 bases). Trimming removed 6 bases from V and 0 bases from J, with 12 bases in between. CDR1 and CDR2 (germline): SGHTA, FQGNSA. The CDR3 has 15 amino acids. The DNA of the CDR3 is TGTGCCAGCAGGAAAGCGGACCCCTCCTACAATGAGCAGTTCTTC. Translated: CASRKADPSYNEQFF.

This clonotype was recorded at least ten times. V gene TRBV3-1 combines with J gene TRBJ2-1; no firm D call. Germline loops: CDR1 LGHDT, CDR2 YNNKEL (reference sequence). The CDR3 is made up of 13 amino acids. Deletions cut 2 bases from V and 8 bases from J, with 10 bases between. CDR3 DNA sequence: TGTGCCAGCAGCCAATACGGGTTCGATGAGCAGTTCTTC. As protein: CASSQYGFDEQFF.

This clonotype has only a few counts. The CDR3 reads CASSPDGVGYGYTF. The DNA for the CDR3 is TGCGCCAGCAGTCCCGATGGGGTTGGGTATGGCTACACCTTC. The genes are TRBV10-2 and TRBJ1-2; the D is unclear. The V gene's germline CDR1 is WSHSY and CDR2 SAAADI. V dropped 5 bases and J dropped 5 bases, with 15 bases sitting between them. This CDR3 spans 14 amino acids.

This clonotype has a count of ten or more. V and J are TRBV30 and TRBJ2-3; D is unclear. CDR3 length equals 15 residues. Germline loops: CDR1 GTSNPN, CDR2 SVGIG (reference sequence). Trimming stripped 2 bases from V and 4 bases from J, with 16 bases between. The CDR3: CAWSKDLRQADTQYF. CDR3 coding DNA: TGTGCCTGGAGTAAGGACCTCCGTCAGGCAGATACGCAGTATTTT.

In its sample, this clonotype was seen many times. V gene TRBV20-1 combines with J gene TRBJ2-7, with TRBD2 as a possible D gene (6 bases). This CDR3 is built from 14 residues. The V end was cut by 0 bases, the J end by 3 bases, with 12 bases between. Germline-derived CDR1 and CDR2 are DFQATT and SNEGSKA (reference sequence). CDR3 sequence reads: CSARDRSGFYEQYF. CDR3 nucleotide sequence: TGCAGTGCTAGAGATCGGAGCGGGTTCTACGAGCAGTACTTC.

This clonotype was seen at least ten times. The rearrangement links TRBV28 to TRBJ1-1; D not certain. Deletions cut 5 bases from V and 3 bases from J, with 19 bases between. This CDR3 comprises 16 residues. CDR1 MDHEN and CDR2 SYDVKM come from the germline V gene. CDR3 nucleotides: TGTGCCAGCAGTCGCTGGTGGGGAATGAAGGACACTGAAGCTTTCTTT. Residues: CASSRWWGMKDTEAFF. Variable domain in full (rest from reference TRBV28 and TRBJ1-1): DVKVTQSSRYLVKRTGEKVFLECVQDMDHENMFWYRQDPGLGLRLIYFSYDVKMKEKGDIPEGYSVSREKKERFSLILESASTNQTSMYLCASSRWWGMKDTEAFFGQGTRLTVV.

The chain combines TRBV3-1 with TRBJ2-3; D gene ambiguous. This CDR3 region has 15 residues. The germline V gene encodes CDR1 LGHDT and CDR2 YNNKEL (reference sequence). V shed 1 base and J shed 5 bases, with 13 bases lying between them. CDR3 loop: CASSQGVVPGDTQYF. The CDR3 DNA follows: TGTGCCAGCAGCCAAGGGGTGGTCCCTGGAGATACGCAGTATTTT.

This clonotype showed up just a few times. A read error may be the cause here, since a much bigger clone is one base away. The rearrangement uses TRBV11-2 and TRBJ2-1; 9 bases match TRBD2. Germline V lookup: CDR1 SGHAT, CDR2 FQNNGV. CDR3 length: 14 residues. The CDR3 sequence: CARSPVAGDGEQFF. CDR3 bases: TGTGCCCGCAGCCCCGTAGCGGGAGATGGTGAGCAGTTCTTC.